The sequence of this T cell receptor beta chain was determined in a study of siplizumab effects on memory and regulatory T cells. Study-level points and caveats: The drug siplizumab significantly decreased the alloreactive sequences that could be traced to unstimulated CD4+ memory cells. Apparently more diverse than memory cells, naive T cells also seemed major alloresponse contributors. Sequences below about 10^-5 frequency were poorly captured, limiting mapping of alloreactive clones.

Profiled with immunoSEQ multiplex PCR; TCRdb holds only in-frame clones, not every one. The sample contains about 56,000 clones, just over 95% of which appear only once. Losses at the gene ends were 3 bases for V and 7 bases for J; bases not matched to a gene: 10. From germline, CDR1 is SNHLY and CDR2 FYNNEI. The length of the CDR3 is 16 residues. Worth noting for this clone: The antigen is not known.

The rearrangement joins TRBV2 to TRBJ2-2; 8 nucleotides match TRBD2. This TCR derives from a human donor in good health. The specimen was naive CD8+ T cells sorted from blood. The CDR3 region is CASSDASGRGDGELFF. The CDR3 region has the DNA TGTGCCAGCAGTGATGCCAGCGGGAGAGGGGACGGGGAGCTGTTTTTT.